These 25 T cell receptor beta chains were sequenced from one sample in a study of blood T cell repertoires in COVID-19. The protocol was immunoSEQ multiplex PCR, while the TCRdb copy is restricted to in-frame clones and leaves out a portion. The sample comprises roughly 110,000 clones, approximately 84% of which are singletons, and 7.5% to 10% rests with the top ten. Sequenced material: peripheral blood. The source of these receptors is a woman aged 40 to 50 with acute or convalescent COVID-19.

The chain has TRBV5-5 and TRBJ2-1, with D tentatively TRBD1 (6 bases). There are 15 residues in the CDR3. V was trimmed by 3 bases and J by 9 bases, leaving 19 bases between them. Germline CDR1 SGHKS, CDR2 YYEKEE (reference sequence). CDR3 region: CASSSPLTGLGEQFF. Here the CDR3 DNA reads TGTGCCAGCAGCTCGCCCCTCACAGGGTTGGGTGAGCAGTTCTTC.

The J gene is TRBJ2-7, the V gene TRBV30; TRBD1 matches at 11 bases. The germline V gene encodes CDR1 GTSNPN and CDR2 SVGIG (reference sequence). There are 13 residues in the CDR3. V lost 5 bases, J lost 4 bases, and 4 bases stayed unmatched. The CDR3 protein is CAWCGDRGYEQYF. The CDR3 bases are TGTGCCTGGTGTGGGGACAGGGGGTACGAGCAGTACTTC.

In nucleotides, the CDR3 is TGTGCCAGCTCATCACGTCTTCCAGGGGAGGGGACTGAAGCTTTCTTT. Its protein product is CASSSRLPGEGTEAFF. This chain joins TRBV18 and TRBJ1-1; possible D gene TRBD1, 6 bases. The CDR3 is 16 amino acids. Germline CDR1 KGHSH, CDR2 LQKENI. Trimming took 5 bases from V and 5 from J, leaving 21 bases between them.

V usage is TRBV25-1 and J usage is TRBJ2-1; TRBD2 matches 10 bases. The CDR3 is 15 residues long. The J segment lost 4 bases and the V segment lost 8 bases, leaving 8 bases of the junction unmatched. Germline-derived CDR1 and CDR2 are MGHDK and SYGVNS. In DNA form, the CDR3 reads TGTGCCAGCGGGAGTAGCGGGGGGCGGTACAATGAGCAGTTCTTC. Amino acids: CASGSSGGRYNEQFF.

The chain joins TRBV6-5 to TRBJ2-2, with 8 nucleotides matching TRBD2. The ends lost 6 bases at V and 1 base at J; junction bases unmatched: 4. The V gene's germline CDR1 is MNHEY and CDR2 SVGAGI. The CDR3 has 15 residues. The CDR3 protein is CASRPAGGNTGELFF. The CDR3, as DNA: TGTGCCAGCAGGCCGGCGGGGGGGAACACCGGGGAGCTGTTTTTT.

CDR3 region: CAWSPLAGVSGANVLTF. CDR3 in DNA: TGTGCCTGGAGTCCACTAGCGGGGGTCTCTGGGGCCAACGTCCTGACTTTC. V usage is TRBV30 and J usage is TRBJ2-6; the match to TRBD2 covers 11 bases. This CDR3 is built from 17 residues. CDR1 and CDR2 from the germline V gene are GTSNPN and SVGIG (reference sequence). V was pared by 2 bases and J by 0 bases, with 3 bases of the junction left unmatched. The whole variable domain, remainder taken from reference TRBV30 and TRBJ2-6, is SQTIHQWPATLVQPVGSPLSLECTVEGTSNPNLYWYRQAAGRGLQLLFYSVGIGQISSEVPQNLSASRPQDRQFILSSKKLLLSDSGFYLCAWSPLAGVSGANVLTFGAGSRLTVL.

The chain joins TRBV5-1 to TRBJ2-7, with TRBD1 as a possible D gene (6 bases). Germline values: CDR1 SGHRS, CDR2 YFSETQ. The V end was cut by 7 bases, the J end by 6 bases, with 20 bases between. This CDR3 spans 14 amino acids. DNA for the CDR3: TGCGCCAGCCGACAGGAAACAGGGAATCGCGAGCAGTACTTC. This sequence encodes CASRQETGNREQYF.

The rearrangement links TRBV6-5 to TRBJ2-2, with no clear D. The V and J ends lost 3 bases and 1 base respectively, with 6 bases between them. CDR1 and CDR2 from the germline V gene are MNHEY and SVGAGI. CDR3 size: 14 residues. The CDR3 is CASSYSWNTGELFF. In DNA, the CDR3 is TGTGCCAGCAGTTATTCCTGGAACACCGGGGAGCTGTTTTTT.

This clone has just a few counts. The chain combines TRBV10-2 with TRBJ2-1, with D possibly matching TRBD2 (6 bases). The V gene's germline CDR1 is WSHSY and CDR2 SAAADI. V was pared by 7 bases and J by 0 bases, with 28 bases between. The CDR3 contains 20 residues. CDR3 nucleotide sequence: TGCGCCAGCATTGAAGGCTTTCGGCTAGCGTATAGGAGCTCCTACAATGAGCAGTTCTTC. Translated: CASIEGFRLAYRSSYNEQFF.

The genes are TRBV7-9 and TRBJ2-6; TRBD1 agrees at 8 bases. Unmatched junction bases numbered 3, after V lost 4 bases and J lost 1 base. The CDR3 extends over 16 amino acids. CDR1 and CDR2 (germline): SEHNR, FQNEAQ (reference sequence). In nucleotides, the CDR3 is TGTGCCAGCAGCTGGGACAGGCCTTCTGGGGCCAACGTCCTGACTTTC. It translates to CASSWDRPSGANVLTF.

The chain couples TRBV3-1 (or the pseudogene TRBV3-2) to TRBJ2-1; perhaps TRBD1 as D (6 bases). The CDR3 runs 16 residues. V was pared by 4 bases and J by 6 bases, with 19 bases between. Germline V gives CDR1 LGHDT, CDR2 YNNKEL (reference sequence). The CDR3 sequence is CASSLSLGQQVNEQFF. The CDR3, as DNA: TGTGCCAGCAGCCTGTCCTTAGGACAGCAAGTCAATGAGCAGTTCTTC.

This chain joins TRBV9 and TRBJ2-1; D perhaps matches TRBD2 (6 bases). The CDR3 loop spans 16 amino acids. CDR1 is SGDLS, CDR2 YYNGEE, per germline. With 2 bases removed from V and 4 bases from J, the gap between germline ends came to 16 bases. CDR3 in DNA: TGTGCCAGCAGCGTCGGCGGGTCTAGCGTGTACAATGAGCAGTTCTTC. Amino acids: CASSVGGSSVYNEQFF.

The DNA of the CDR3 is TGTGCCAGCAGCCAGCTAAGCTCGCAGCAGTTCTTC. Its translation: CASSQLSSQQFF. The chain links TRBV3-1 (or the pseudogene TRBV3-2) to TRBJ2-1; D not resolved. The V and J ends lost 3 bases and 11 bases respectively, with 11 bases between them. The germline V gene has CDR1 LGHDT and CDR2 YNNKEL (reference sequence). This CDR3 contains 12 residues.

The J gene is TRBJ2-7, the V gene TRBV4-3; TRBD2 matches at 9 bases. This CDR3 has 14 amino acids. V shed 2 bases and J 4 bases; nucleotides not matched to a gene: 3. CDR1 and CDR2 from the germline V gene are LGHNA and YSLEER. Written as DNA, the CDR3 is TGCGCCAGCAGCCAACAGCGGGGGGTTTACGAGCAGTACTTC. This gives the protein CASSQQRGVYEQYF.

The CDR3 DNA reads as TGTGCCAGCTCACCCAGGACAGGGAGCACAGATACGCAGTATTTT. Its protein is CASSPRTGSTDTQYF. The rearrangement joins TRBV18 to TRBJ2-3; 8 nucleotides agree with TRBD1. The CDR3 contains 15 residues. Germline CDR1 is KGHSH and CDR2 is LQKENI. V lost 3 bases and J lost 0; bases outside the gene matches: 2.

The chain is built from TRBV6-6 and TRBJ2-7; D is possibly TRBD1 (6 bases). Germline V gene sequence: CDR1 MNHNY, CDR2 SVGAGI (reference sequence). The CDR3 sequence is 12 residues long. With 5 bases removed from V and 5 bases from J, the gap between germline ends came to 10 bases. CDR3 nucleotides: TGTGCCAGCAGTCACAGGGTTCACGAGCAGTACTTC. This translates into CASSHRVHEQYF.

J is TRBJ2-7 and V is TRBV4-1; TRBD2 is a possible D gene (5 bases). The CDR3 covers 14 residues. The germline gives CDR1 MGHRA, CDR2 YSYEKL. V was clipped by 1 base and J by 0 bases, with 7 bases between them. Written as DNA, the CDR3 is TGCGCCAGCAGCCAAGCAGACTACTCCTACGAGCAGTACTTC. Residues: CASSQADYSYEQYF.

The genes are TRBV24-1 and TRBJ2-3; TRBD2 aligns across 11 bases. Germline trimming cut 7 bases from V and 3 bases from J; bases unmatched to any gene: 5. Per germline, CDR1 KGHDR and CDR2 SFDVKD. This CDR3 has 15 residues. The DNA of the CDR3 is TGTGCCACCAGGGCCGGGACTAGCGGTACAGATACGCAGTATTTT. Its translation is CATRAGTSGTDTQYF.

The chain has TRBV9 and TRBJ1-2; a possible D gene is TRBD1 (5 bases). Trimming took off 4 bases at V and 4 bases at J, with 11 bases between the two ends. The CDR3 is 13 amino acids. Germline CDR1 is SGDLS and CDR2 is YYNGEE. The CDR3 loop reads CASSLGALYGYTF. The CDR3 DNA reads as TGTGCCAGCAGCCTAGGGGCCCTCTATGGCTACACCTTC.

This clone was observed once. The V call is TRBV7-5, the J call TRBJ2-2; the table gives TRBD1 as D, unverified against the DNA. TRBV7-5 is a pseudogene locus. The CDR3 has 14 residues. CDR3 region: CARSLFQNTGELFF. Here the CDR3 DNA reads TGTGCCAGAAGCTTATTCCAGAACACCGGGGAGCTGTTTTTT.

In nucleotides, the CDR3 is TGTGCCAGCAGCTTAGGTATTGCTAGCGGGGGCGGCCAGCAGTTCTTC. It encodes CASSLGIASGGGQQFF. The rearrangement joins TRBV7-6 to TRBJ2-1; 10 nucleotides agree with TRBD2. J lost 11 bases, V lost 1 base, and 11 bases had no gene match. The length of the CDR3 is 16 residues. Germline loops: CDR1 SGHVS, CDR2 FNYEAQ.

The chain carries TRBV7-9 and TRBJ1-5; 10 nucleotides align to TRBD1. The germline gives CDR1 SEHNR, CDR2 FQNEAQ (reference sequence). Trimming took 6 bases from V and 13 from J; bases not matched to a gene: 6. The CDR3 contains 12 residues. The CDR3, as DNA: TGTGCCAGCAGGTATGACAGGGGGCGTCAGCATTTT. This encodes CASRYDRGRQHF.

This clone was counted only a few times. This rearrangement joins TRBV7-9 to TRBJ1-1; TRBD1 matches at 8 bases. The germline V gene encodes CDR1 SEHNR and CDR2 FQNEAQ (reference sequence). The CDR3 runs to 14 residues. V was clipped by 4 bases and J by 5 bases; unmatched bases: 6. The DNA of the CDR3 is TGTGCCAGCAGCTCTTACAGGGGGGTGACTGAAGCTTTCTTT. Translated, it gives CASSSYRGVTEAFF.

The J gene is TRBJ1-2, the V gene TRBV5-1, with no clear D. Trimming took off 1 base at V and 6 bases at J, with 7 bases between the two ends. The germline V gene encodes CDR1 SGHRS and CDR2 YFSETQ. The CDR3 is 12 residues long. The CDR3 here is CASSLTQDGYTF. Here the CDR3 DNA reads TGCGCCAGCAGCTTGACTCAGGATGGCTACACCTTC. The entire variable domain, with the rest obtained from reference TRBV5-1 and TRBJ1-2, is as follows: KAGVTQTPRYLIKTRGQQVTLSCSPISGHRSVSWYQQTPGQGLQFLFEYFSETQRNKGNFPGRFSGRQFSNSRSEMNVSTLELGDSALYLCASSLTQDGYTFGSGTRLTVV.

CDR3 DNA sequence: TGTGCCAGTTCGGACAGGGGGGCAGATACGCAGTATTTT. It specifies CASSDRGADTQYF. The V and J genes are TRBV6-5 and TRBJ2-3; TRBD1 agrees at 10 bases. Germline CDR1 reads MNHEY; CDR2 reads SVGAGI. CDR3 length: 13 amino acids. With V trimmed by 9 bases and J by 4 bases, 4 bases remained unmatched.